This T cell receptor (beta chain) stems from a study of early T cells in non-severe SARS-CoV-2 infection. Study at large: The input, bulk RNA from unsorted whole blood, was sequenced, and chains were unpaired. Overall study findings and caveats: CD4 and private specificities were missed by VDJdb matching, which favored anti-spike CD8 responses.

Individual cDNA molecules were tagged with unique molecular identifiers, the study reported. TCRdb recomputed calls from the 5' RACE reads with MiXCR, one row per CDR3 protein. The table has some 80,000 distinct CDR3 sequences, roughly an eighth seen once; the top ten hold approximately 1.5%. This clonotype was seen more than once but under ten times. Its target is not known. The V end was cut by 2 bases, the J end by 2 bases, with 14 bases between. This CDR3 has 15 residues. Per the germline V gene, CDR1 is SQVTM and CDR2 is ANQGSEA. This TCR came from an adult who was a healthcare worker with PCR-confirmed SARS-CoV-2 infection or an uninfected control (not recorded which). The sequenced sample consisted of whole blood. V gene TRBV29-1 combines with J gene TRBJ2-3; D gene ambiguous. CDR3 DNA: TGCAGCGTTGAAAAGGTGGGGTCTGCCACAGATACGCAGTATTTT. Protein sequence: CSVEKVGSATDTQYF.